Listed below are T cell receptor beta chains from one sample, sequenced in a study of shared clonotypes between healthy human individuals. The data were produced by immunoSEQ multiplex PCR, yet TCRdb's version contains in-frame clones alone and is incomplete. The sample lists about 2.2 million clones, just under 95% seen once, with approximately 1.6% in the top ten. The sample was naive CD8+ T cells from PBMCs. These receptors were taken from a man aged 18 to 30 in good health. Some clones in this sample may be carry-over from other donors' samples. The CDR3 runs from the conserved cysteine through the conserved F or W. A D gene is named only where the DNA matches it firmly. Expanded clones get a size class; other rows say once, few or many, or leave the size out.

J gene | D gene | clone size | V gene | CDR3 protein | CDR3 DNA
TRBJ2-1 | TRBD1 | - | TRBV29-1 | CSVEGTGDYNEQFF | TGCAGCGTTGAGGGCACAGGGGACTACAATGAGCAGTTCTTC
TRBJ2-7 | TRBD2 | - | TRBV4-3 | CASSQDGGESHYEQYF | TGCGCCAGCAGCCAAGATGGGGGGGAGTCCCACTACGAGCAGTACTTC
TRBJ2-1 | - | once | TRBV27 | CASTNYNEQFF | TGTGCCAGCACCAACTACAATGAGCAGTTCTTC
TRBJ2-7 | - | - | TRBV11-2 | CASSLSQGSRYEQYF | TGTGCCAGCAGTCTCTCCCAGGGTAGCAGGTACGAGCAGTACTTC
TRBJ1-5 | - | once | TRBV7-9 | CASSLGTDNQPQHF | TGTGCCAGCAGCTTGGGGACGGATAATCAGCCCCAGCATTTT
TRBJ2-7 | TRBD2 | - | TRBV15 | CATSRGLAGGHEQYF | TGTGCCACCAGCAGGGGACTAGCGGGAGGTCACGAGCAGTACTTC
TRBJ2-7 | - | - | TRBV14 | CASSQGAPYEQYF | TGTGCCAGCAGCCAAGGGGCTCCCTACGAGCAGTACTTC
TRBJ2-2 | - | - | TRBV2 | CASRGGQTNTGELFF | TGTGCCAGCAGGGGGGGACAGACCAACACCGGGGAGCTGTTTTTT
TRBJ2-5 | - | - | TRBV7-2 | CASSLPPFTIAKETQYF | TGTGCCAGCAGCTTACCCCCTTTTACCATTGCAAAAGAGACCCAGTACTTC
TRBJ2-7 | - | - | TRBV5-4 | CASSNSGYEQYF | TGTGCCAGCAGCAATAGCGGCTACGAGCAGTACTTC
TRBJ1-2 | - | - | TRBV5-6 | CASSLTQGYGYTF | TGTGCCAGCAGCTTGACCCAGGGGTATGGCTACACCTTC
TRBJ2-1 | - | - | TRBV7-9 | CASSRWDYNEQFF | TGTGCCAGCAGCAGGTGGGACTACAATGAGCAGTTCTTC
TRBJ2-2 | TRBD1 | once | TRBV11-3 | CASSPGTGGSGELFF | TGTGCCAGCAGCCCCGGGACAGGGGGCTCGGGGGAGCTGTTTTTT
TRBJ2-4 | - | - | TRBV6-6 | CASSYGTSPKNIQYF | TGTGCCAGCAGTTACGGGACCTCTCCCAAAAACATTCAGTACTTC
TRBJ2-7 | - | - | TRBV27 | CASSLLAGATYEQYF | TGTGCCAGCAGTTTATTGGCAGGGGCGACCTACGAGCAGTACTTC
TRBJ2-5 | - | - | TRBV7-9 | CASSSPDGQETQYF | TGTGCCAGCAGCAGTCCGGACGGCCAAGAGACCCAGTACTTC
TRBJ1-1 | TRBD1 | - | TRBV14 | CASSPHRGNTEAFF | TGTGCCAGCAGCCCCCACAGGGGGAATACTGAAGCTTTCTTT
TRBJ1-5 | - | - | TRBV7-8 | CASSDFRQSNQPQHF | TGTGCCAGCAGCGATTTTAGACAGAGCAATCAGCCCCAGCATTTT
TRBJ1-1 | - | few | TRBV27 | CASAWTVNTEAFF | TGTGCCAGCGCTTGGACAGTCAACACTGAAGCTTTCTTT
TRBJ1-5 | - | - | TRBV28 | CASSPASDLNQPQHF | TGTGCCAGCAGCCCGGCATCGGATCTCAATCAGCCCCAGCATTTT
TRBJ1-1 | - | - | TRBV12-1 | CASSLFDRGEAFF | TGTGCCAGCAGCCTATTCGACAGGGGGGAAGCTTTCTTT
TRBJ1-2 | - | once | TRBV28 | CASSLASYTYGYTF | TGTGCCAGCAGTTTAGCCTCATACACCTATGGCTACACCTTC
TRBJ1-2 | - | once | TRBV6-5 | CASSQSRVGIGYTF | TGTGCCAGCAGTCAATCCAGGGTCGGAATCGGCTACACCTTC
TRBJ2-7 | TRBD2 | - | TRBV19 | CASSIFRGVAGAYEQYF | TGTGCCAGTAGTATATTCAGGGGTGTAGCGGGAGCCTACGAGCAGTACTTC
TRBJ2-7 | - | - | TRBV11-2 | CASSLGGGGYEQYF | TGTGCCAGCAGCTTAGGTGGAGGGGGCTACGAGCAGTACTTC
TRBJ1-5 | - | - | TRBV19 | CASSIRDTNQPQHF | TGTGCCAGTAGTATCCGGGACACGAATCAGCCCCAGCATTTT
TRBJ1-2 | - | - | TRBV4-3 | CASSQETAALGGYTF | TGCGCCAGCAGCCAAGAGACAGCTGCGCTGGGTGGCTACACCTTC
TRBJ2-2 | - | - | TRBV28 | CASSLYFGVDTGELFF | TGTGCCAGCAGTCTGTATTTTGGGGTGGACACCGGGGAGCTGTTTTTT
TRBJ2-7 | - | - | TRBV27 | CASSFGGEGYEQYF | TGTGCCAGCAGTTTTGGGGGAGAGGGCTACGAGCAGTACTTC
TRBJ2-5 | - | - | TRBV7-3 | CASSPDPGGTQYF | TGTGCCAGCAGCCCCGACCCCGGCGGGACCCAGTACTTC
TRBJ2-1 | TRBD2 | - | TRBV30 | CAWSVLAGGEYNEQFF | TGTGCCTGGAGTGTACTCGCGGGAGGGGAGTACAATGAGCAGTTCTTC
TRBJ2-3 | - | - | TRBV7-9 | CATQGPADTQYF | TGTGCCACCCAGGGCCCGGCGGATACGCAGTATTTT
TRBJ2-1 | - | - | TRBV10-3 | CAISELGGSYNEQFF | TGTGCCATCAGTGAGCTCGGCGGCTCCTACAATGAGCAGTTCTTC
TRBJ1-5 | - | - | TRBV19 | CASLGGSNQPQHF | TGTGCCAGTTTGGGGGGTAGCAATCAGCCCCAGCATTTT
TRBJ1-2 | - | - | TRBV7-9 | CASSSETNYGYTF | TGTGCCAGCAGCTCCGAGACTAACTATGGCTACACCTTC
TRBJ2-7 | - | - | TRBV6-1 | CASIREGGEQYF | TGTGCCAGCATCAGGGAAGGAGGCGAGCAGTACTTC
TRBJ1-3 | - | - | TRBV30 | CAWSVLRLDGNTIYF | TGTGCCTGGAGTGTACTGCGTCTGGACGGAAACACCATATATTTT
TRBJ2-7 | - | - | TRBV6-5 | CASGKWDLGVYEQYF | TGTGCCAGTGGTAAATGGGACTTGGGAGTCTACGAGCAGTACTTC
TRBJ2-5 | TRBD2 | - | TRBV5-1 | CASSLLTSGQETQYF | TGCGCCAGCAGCTTGCTGACTAGCGGTCAAGAGACCCAGTACTTC
TRBJ2-3 | - | - | TRBV6-1 | CASSERPYRSEDTQYF | TGTGCCAGCAGTGAAAGGCCTTACAGGTCCGAGGATACGCAGTATTTT
TRBJ2-2 | TRBD2 | - | TRBV9 | CASGLAGLAGELFF | TGTGCCAGCGGACTAGCGGGACTGGCCGGGGAGCTGTTTTTT
TRBJ2-2 | TRBD2 | once | TRBV28 | CASSSLAGGPTGELFF | TGTGCCAGCAGTTCGTTAGCGGGAGGGCCGACCGGGGAGCTGTTTTTT
TRBJ2-7 | - | - | TRBV28 | CASSLLPATYEQYF | TGTGCCAGCAGTTTGCTGCCGGCGACCTACGAGCAGTACTTC
TRBJ2-7 | TRBD2 | - | TRBV13 | CASSPWGSGSYEQYF | TGTGCCAGCAGCCCGTGGGGTAGCGGGAGCTACGAGCAGTACTTC
TRBJ2-5 | TRBD1 | - | TRBV25-1 | CASSAPTGGQETQYF | TGTGCCAGCAGTGCCCCTACAGGGGGACAAGAGACCCAGTACTTC
TRBJ2-3 | - | - | TRBV28 | CASSLFGRADTQYF | TGTGCCAGCAGTTTATTCGGACGGGCAGATACGCAGTATTTT
TRBJ2-7 | - | - | TRBV6-4 | CASSDSRQESSYEQYF | TGTGCCAGCAGTGACTCCCGACAGGAGAGCTCCTACGAGCAGTACTTC
TRBJ1-1 | - | few | TRBV10-1 | CASSDDDTEAFF | TGCGCCAGCAGTGACGACGACACTGAAGCTTTCTTT
TRBJ1-2 | - | - | TRBV10-3 | CAISESSRANYGYTF | TGTGCCATCAGTGAGTCGAGCAGAGCTAACTATGGCTACACCTTC
TRBJ1-2 | - | - | TRBV5-4 | CASSLKLDGYTF | TGTGCCAGCAGCTTGAAACTGGATGGCTACACCTTC